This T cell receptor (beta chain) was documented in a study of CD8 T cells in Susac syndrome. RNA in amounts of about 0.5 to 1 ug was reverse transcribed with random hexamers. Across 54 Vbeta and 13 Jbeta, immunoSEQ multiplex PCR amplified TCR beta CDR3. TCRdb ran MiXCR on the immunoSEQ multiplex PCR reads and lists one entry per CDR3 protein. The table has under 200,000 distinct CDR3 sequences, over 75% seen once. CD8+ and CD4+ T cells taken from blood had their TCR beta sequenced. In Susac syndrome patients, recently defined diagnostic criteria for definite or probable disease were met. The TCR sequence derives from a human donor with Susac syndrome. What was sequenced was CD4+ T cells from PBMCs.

The DNA of the CDR3 is TGTGCCAGCAGCCTCGACAGGGCGGCTGGAAACACCATATATTTT. It codes for CASSLDRAAGNTIYF. The chain uses TRBV7-3 and TRBJ1-3; TRBD1 matches at 7 bases. Per the germline V gene, CDR1 is SGHTA and CDR2 is FQGTGA. This CDR3 region has 15 residues. The V segment lost 5 bases and the J segment 2 bases; nucleotides outside the gene matches: 6. Using reference TRBV7-3 and TRBJ1-3 for the parts outside the CDR3, the full variable domain is GAGVSQTPSNKVTEKGKYVELRCDPISGHTALYWYRQSLGQGPEFLIYFQGTGAADDSGLPNDRFFAVRPEGSVSTLKIQRTERGDSAVYLCASSLDRAAGNTIYFGEGSWLTVV.